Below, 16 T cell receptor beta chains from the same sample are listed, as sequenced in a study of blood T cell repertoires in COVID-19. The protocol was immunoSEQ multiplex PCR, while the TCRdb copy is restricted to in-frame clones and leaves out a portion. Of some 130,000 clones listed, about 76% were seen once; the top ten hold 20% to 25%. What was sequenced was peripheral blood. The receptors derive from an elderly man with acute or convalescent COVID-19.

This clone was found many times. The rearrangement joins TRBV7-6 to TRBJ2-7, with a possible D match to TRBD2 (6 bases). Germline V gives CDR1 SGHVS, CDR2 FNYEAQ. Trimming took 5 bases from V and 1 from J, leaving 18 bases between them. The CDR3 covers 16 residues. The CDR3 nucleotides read TGTGCCAGCAGCCCGGGGGAAGCCGAAGGATCCTACGAGCAGTACTTC. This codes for CASSPGEAEGSYEQYF. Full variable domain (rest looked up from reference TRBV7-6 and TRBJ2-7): GAGVSQSPRYKVTKRGQDVALRCDPISGHVSLYWYRQALGQGPEFLTYFNYEAQQDKSGLPNDRFSAERPEGSISTLTIQRTEQRDSAMYRCASSPGEAEGSYEQYFGPGTRLTVT.

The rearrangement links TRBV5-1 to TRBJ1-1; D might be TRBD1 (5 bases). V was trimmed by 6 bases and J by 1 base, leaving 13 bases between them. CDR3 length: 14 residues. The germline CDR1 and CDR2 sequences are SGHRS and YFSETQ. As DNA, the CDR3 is TGCGCCAGCACCCCGGGGGTGGCGAACACTGAAGCTTTCTTT. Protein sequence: CASTPGVANTEAFF.

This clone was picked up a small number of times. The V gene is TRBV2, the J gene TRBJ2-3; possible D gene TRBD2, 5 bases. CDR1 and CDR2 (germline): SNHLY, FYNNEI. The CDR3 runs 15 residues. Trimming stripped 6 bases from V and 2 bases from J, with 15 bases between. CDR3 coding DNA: TGTGCCAGCAGCGAGGACTTCCCTGACACAGATACGCAGTATTTT. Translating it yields CASSEDFPDTDTQYF.

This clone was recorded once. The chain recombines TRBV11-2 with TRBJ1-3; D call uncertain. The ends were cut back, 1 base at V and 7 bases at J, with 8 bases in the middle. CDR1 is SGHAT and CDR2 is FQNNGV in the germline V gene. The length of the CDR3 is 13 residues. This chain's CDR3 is CASSLAARNTIYF. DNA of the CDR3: TGTGCCAGCAGCTTAGCGGCTAGGAACACCATATATTTT.

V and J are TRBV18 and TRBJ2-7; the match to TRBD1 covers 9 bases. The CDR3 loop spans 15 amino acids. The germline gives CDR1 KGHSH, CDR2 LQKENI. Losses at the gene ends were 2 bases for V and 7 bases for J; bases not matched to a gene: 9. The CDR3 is CASSPIGTGSGEQYF. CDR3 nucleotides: TGTGCCAGCTCACCAATCGGGACAGGGTCTGGGGAGCAGTACTTC.

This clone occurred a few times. Here the CDR3 DNA reads TGCGCCAGCAGCCAAGGCGCGGGGCCCTTCCAGCGAGGCTACACCTTC. This sequence encodes CASSQGAGPFQRGYTF. This chain uses TRBV4-1 with TRBJ1-2; D might be TRBD1 (5 bases). The V gene's germline CDR1 is MGHRA and CDR2 YSYEKL. V lost 1 base to trimming and J lost 8 bases, with 20 bases between them. CDR3 length: 16 residues.

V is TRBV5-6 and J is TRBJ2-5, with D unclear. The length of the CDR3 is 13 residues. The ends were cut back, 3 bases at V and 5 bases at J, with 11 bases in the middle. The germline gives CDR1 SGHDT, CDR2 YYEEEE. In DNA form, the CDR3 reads TGTGCCAGCAGCTCGGAGCTTTCGGAGACCCAGTACTTC. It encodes CASSSELSETQYF.

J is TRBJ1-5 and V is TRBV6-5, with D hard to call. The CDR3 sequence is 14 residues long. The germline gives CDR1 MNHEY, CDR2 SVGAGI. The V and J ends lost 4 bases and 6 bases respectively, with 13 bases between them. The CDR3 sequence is CASSSREDRQPQHF. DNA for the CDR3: TGTGCCAGCAGTTCTCGGGAGGATCGTCAGCCCCAGCATTTT.

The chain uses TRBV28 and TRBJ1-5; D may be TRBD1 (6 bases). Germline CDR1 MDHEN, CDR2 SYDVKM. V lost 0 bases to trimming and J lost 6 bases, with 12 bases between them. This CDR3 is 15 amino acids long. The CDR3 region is CASSLWAGGGQPQHF. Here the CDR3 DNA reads TGTGCCAGCAGTTTATGGGCTGGGGGCGGTCAGCCCCAGCATTTT.

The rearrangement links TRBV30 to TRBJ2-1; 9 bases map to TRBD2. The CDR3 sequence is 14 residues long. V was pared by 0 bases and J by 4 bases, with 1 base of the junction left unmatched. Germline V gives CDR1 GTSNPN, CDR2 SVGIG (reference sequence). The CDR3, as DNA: TGTGCCTGGAGTGTGGCGGGGGGGTACAATGAGCAGTTCTTC. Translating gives CAWSVAGGYNEQFF.

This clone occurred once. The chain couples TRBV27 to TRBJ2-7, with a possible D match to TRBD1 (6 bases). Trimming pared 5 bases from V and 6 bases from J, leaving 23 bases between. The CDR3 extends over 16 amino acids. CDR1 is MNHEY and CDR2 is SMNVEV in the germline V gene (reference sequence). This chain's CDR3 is CASSLGGTLTGGEQYF. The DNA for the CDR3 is TGTGCCAGCAGTCTAGGGGGTACTTTGACAGGTGGCGAGCAGTACTTC.

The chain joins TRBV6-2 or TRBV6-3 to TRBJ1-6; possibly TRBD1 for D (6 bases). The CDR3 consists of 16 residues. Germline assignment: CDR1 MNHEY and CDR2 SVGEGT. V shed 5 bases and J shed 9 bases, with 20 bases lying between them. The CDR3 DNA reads TGTGCCAGCAGTACCGACAGGATTCGATCGGGTTCACCCCTCCACTTT. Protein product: CASSTDRIRSGSPLHF.

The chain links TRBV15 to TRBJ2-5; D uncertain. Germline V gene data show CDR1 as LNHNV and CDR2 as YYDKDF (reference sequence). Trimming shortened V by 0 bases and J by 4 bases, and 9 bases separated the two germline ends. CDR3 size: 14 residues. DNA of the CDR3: TGTGCCACCAGCAGAGATCGCGCTACAGAGACCCAGTACTTC. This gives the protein CATSRDRATETQYF.

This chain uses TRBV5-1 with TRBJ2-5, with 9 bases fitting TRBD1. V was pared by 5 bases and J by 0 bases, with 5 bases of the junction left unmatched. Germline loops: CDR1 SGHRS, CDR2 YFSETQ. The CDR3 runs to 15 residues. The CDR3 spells CASRLTGGNQETQYF. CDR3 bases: TGCGCCAGCAGGTTGACAGGGGGTAACCAAGAGACCCAGTACTTC.

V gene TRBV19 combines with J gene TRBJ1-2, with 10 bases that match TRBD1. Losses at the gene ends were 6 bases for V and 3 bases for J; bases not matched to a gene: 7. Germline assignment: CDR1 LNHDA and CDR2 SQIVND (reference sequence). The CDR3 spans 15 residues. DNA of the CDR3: TGTGCCAGTAGATGGACAGGGGGACCTCACTATGGCTACACCTTC. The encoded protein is CASRWTGGPHYGYTF.

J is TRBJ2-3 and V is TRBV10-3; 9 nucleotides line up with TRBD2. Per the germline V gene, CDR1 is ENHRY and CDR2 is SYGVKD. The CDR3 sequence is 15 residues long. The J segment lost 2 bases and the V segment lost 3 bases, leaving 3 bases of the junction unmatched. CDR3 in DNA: TGTGCCATCAGTGAAGCTAGCGGGATCACAGATACGCAGTATTTT. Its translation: CAISEASGITDTQYF.